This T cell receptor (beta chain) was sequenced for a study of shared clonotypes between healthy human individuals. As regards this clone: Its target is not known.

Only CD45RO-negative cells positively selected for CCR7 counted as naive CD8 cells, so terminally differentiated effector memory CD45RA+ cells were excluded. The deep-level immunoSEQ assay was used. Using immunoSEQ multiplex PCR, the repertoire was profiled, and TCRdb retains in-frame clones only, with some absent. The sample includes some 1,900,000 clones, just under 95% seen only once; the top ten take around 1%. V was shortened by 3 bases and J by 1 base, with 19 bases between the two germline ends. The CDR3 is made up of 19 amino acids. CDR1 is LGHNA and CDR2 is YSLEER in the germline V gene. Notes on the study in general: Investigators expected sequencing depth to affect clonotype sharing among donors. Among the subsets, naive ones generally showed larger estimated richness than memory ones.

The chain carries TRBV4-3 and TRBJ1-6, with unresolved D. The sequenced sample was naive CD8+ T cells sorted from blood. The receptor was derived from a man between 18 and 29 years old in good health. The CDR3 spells CASSQRPSDVQSYNSPLHF. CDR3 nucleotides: TGCGCCAGCAGCCAGAGGCCATCCGATGTTCAGTCCTATAATTCACCCCTCCACTTT.